Included here is one TCR beta chain sequence, with context. What it binds is not known. Sequencing used immunoSEQ multiplex PCR; TCRdb keeps in-frame clones, though not all of them. Among 99,000 or so clones listed, more than 75% were seen once. CDR1 and CDR2 from the germline V gene are SGHRS and YFSETQ. The V end was cut by 2 bases, the J end by 5 bases, with 5 bases between. The CDR3 sequence is 12 residues long. This sample is drawn from a study of graft-versus-host responses after intestinal transplantation. For the study at large: Every recipient had anti-thymocyte globulin induction and 3 to 4 years of tacrolimus plus steroids.

Study results and limitations: Researchers found GvH clones in recipient marrow, and some showed up first in ileum or blood.

The sample was unstimulated CD4+ T cells sorted from spleen or lymph node cells, taken before intestinal transplant. The clonotype comes from a human donor who received an intestinal transplant. V and J are TRBV5-1 and TRBJ2-1; the D is unclear. CDR3 amino acids: CASSLTNNEQFF. The CDR3 coding sequence is TGCGCCAGCAGCTTAACCAACAATGAGCAGTTCTTC. The complete variable domain, with remaining parts taken from reference TRBV5-1 and TRBJ2-1, reads KAGVTQTPRYLIKTRGQQVTLSCSPISGHRSVSWYQQTPGQGLQFLFEYFSETQRNKGNFPGRFSGRQFSNSRSEMNVSTLELGDSALYLCASSLTNNEQFFGPGTRLTVL.